The next 10 T cell receptor beta chains were all read from a single sample in a study of OX40 agonist ivuxolimab in advanced cancers. The table came from immunoSEQ multiplex PCR; TCRdb's copy has only in-frame clones and leaves some out. The sample consists of tens of thousands of clones, about nine tenths of them appearing once. The sample here was CD4+ or CD8+ T cells sorted from blood, taken in a trial of the OX40 agonist ivuxolimab. These receptors all come from an adult with an advanced solid tumor such as melanoma, head and neck, liver or kidney cancer.

This chain joins TRBV29-1 and TRBJ2-3; 10 bases map to TRBD2. CDR3 length: 15 residues. CDR1 and CDR2 from the germline V gene are SQVTM and ANQGSEA. Trimming removed 4 bases from V and 4 bases from J; junction bases left unmatched: 8. CDR3 sequence reads: CSVAAVAGGADTQYF. The CDR3 region has the DNA TGCAGCGTTGCGGCAGTAGCGGGGGGCGCAGATACGCAGTATTTT.

This clone appeared once. The chain has TRBV9 and TRBJ1-6; TRBD1 matches at 9 bases. This CDR3 comprises 16 residues. Germline CDR1 SGDLS, CDR2 YYNGEE. The V and J ends lost 0 bases and 7 bases, in that order; junction bases with no gene match: 5. This CDR3 is CASSVGGTGWNSPLHF. The CDR3 DNA is TGTGCCAGCAGCGTAGGCGGGACAGGGTGGAATTCACCCCTCCACTTT.

This sequence joins TRBV29-1 and TRBJ1-1; D is possibly TRBD1 (5 bases). The CDR3 loop spans 13 amino acids. Germline V CDR1 and CDR2: SQVTM, ANQGSEA. The V and J ends lost 7 bases and 6 bases respectively, with 18 bases between them. The CDR3 sequence is CSARGGDYAEAFF. The CDR3 bases are TGCAGCGCCCGGGGCGGGGACTACGCTGAAGCTTTCTTT.

The chain couples TRBV6-1 to TRBJ2-7; D unresolved. This CDR3 comprises 15 residues. Trimming pared 3 bases from V and 3 bases from J, leaving 15 bases between. The V gene's germline CDR1 is MNHNS and CDR2 SASEGT. This chain's CDR3 is CASSDGFRGIYEQYF. In DNA form, the CDR3 reads TGTGCCAGCAGTGATGGTTTCCGCGGAATCTACGAGCAGTACTTC.

The chain employs TRBV9 and TRBJ1-1; D gene ambiguous. Germline V gene lookup returns CDR1 SGDLS and CDR2 YYNGEE. V lost 7 bases, J lost 0 bases, and 10 bases lay in between. CDR3 size: 13 residues. The CDR3 DNA reads TGTGCCAGCTCATCAATCCTGAACACTGAAGCTTTCTTT. Translation gives CASSSILNTEAFF.

V and J are TRBV2 and TRBJ1-5; D possibly corresponds to TRBD1 (5 bases). The germline CDR1 and CDR2 sequences are SNHLY and FYNNEI. This CDR3 spans 13 amino acids. The V end lost 6 bases, the J end lost 3 bases, and 9 bases lay between the germline ends. This CDR3 is CASRQANNQPQHF. The CDR3 DNA reads as TGTGCCAGCAGACAGGCGAACAATCAGCCCCAGCATTTT.

The chain has TRBV7-2 and TRBJ2-7; the match to TRBD2 covers 10 bases. Germline values: CDR1 SGHTA, CDR2 FQGNSA. The CDR3 has 15 amino acids. The V segment lost 4 bases and the J segment 3 bases; nucleotides outside the gene matches: 6. DNA for the CDR3: TGTGCCAGCAGCTCACAGACTAGCGGGCTCTACGAGCAGTACTTC. This codes for CASSSQTSGLYEQYF. Filled out from reference TRBV7-2 and TRBJ2-7, the complete variable domain reads GAGVSQSPSNKVTEKGKDVELRCDPISGHTALYWYRQSLGQGLEFLIYFQGNSAPDKSGLPSDRFSAERTGGSVSTLTIQRTQQEDSAVYLCASSSQTSGLYEQYFGPGTRLTVT.

The chain uses TRBV5-6 and TRBJ2-7, with TRBD1 matching over 8 bases. V shed 0 bases and J 10 bases; nucleotides not matched to a gene: 3. The CDR3 is 12 amino acids. From germline, CDR1 is SGHDT and CDR2 YYEEEE. DNA of the CDR3: TGTGCCAGCAGCTTGGGGACAGGGATCCAGTACTTC. Amino acid sequence: CASSLGTGIQYF.

This chain connects TRBV27 to TRBJ2-1; D gene uncertain. CDR1 MNHEY and CDR2 SMNVEV come from the germline V gene (reference sequence). CDR3 length: 14 amino acids. V was clipped by 1 base and J by 8 bases, with 12 bases between them. The CDR3 sequence is CASSLFPRSDEQFF. The CDR3 DNA follows: TGTGCCAGCAGTTTATTCCCTCGGTCGGATGAGCAGTTCTTC.

CDR3 residues: CSALGGELFF. In DNA form, the CDR3 reads TGCAGCGCCCTGGGTGGGGAGCTGTTTTTT. The chain carries TRBV29-1 and TRBJ2-2; D gene uncertain. V was pared by 7 bases and J by 8 bases, with 8 bases between. CDR1 is SQVTM and CDR2 is ANQGSEA in the germline V gene. This CDR3 is 10 amino acids long.